The sample holds one count of the clone carrying this T cell receptor (beta chain). These data originate in a study of early stage breast cancer tumors. Clones were sequenced by immunoSEQ multiplex PCR, and TCRdb holds only the in-frame ones, with some missing. The sample holds 25,000 to 35,000 clones, roughly 77% seen once. The germline gives CDR1 SGHTA, CDR2 FQGNSA. The CDR3 is 14 residues long. V trimming: 5 bases; J trimming: 0 bases; junction bases outside the gene matches: 2. The sample comprised blood. The clonotype was recovered from a person aged 40 to 49 with breast cancer. The chain has TRBV7-2 and TRBJ2-3, with 7 bases that match TRBD2. CDR3 bases: TGTGCCAGCAGCACTAGCGTCAGCACAGATACGCAGTATTTT. This encodes CASSTSVSTDTQYF.